This TCR beta chain stems from a study of cytomegalovirus exposure and HLA in healthy donors. 13 Jbeta primers and 60 Vbeta primers were used for the PCR. Measured with immunoSEQ multiplex PCR; TCRdb has only the in-frame clones, and not every one. The sample has approximately 140,000 clones, about 86% seen once; the top ten hold around 4.3%. V dropped 6 bases and J dropped 3; count of bases not matched to a gene: 14. CDR1 and CDR2 (germline): MNHEY, SMNVEV (reference sequence). The CDR3 has 17 residues. The sample taken for sequencing was PBMCs. The source of this sequence is a man between 40 and 49 years old in good health and CMV-seropositive. The rearrangement uses TRBV27 and TRBJ2-1; 7 nucleotides line up with TRBD2. CDR3 residues: CASSPSMRGGVYNEQFF. The CDR3 nucleotides are TGTGCCAGCAGCCCTAGTATGAGGGGAGGGGTCTACAATGAGCAGTTCTTC.